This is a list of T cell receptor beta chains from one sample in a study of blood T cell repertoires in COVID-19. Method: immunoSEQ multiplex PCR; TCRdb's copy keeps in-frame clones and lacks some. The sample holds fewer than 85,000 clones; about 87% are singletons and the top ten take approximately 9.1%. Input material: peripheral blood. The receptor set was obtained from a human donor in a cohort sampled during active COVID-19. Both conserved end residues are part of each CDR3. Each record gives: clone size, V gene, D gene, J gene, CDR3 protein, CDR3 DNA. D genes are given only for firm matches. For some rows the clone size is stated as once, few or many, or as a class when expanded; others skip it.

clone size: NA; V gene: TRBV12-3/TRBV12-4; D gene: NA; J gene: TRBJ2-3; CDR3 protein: CASRAWPSDTQYF; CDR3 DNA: TGTGCCAGCAGGGCCTGGCCGTCAGATACGCAGTATTTT
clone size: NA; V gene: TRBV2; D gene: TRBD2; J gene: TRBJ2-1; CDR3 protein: CVSSHQQLLAGGPIEQFF; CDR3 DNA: TGTGTCAGCAGTCACCAACAGTTACTAGCGGGGGGGCCCATTGAGCAGTTCTTC
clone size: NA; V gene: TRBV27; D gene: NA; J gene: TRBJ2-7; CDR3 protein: CASSLLTGLRIYEQYF; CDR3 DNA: TGTGCCAGCAGTTTACTTACAGGGTTGAGGATCTACGAGCAGTACTTC
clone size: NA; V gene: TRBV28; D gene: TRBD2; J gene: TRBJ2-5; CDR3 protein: CASSYTSGRSRETQYF; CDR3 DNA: TGTGCCAGCAGTTACACTAGCGGGAGGAGTAGGGAGACCCAGTACTTC
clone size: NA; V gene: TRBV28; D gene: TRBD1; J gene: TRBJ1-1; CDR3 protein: CASSLSDRGVFF; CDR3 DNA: TGTGCCAGCAGTTTGTCGGACAGGGGTGTTTTCTTT
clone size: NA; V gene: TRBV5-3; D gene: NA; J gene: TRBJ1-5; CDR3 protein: CSGQGSYSNQPQHF; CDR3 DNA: TGTTCCGGGCAGGGGTCTTATAGCAATCAGCCCCAGCATTTT
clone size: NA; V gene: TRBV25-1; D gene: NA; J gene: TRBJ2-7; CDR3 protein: CASSDPGGPGYEQYF; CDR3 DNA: TGTGCCAGCAGTGATCCTGGGGGCCCAGGCTACGAGCAGTACTTC
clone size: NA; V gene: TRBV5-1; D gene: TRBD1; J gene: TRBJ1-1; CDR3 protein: CASSSRQGPTEAFF; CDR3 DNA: TGCGCCAGCAGCTCCCGACAGGGACCCACTGAAGCTTTCTTT
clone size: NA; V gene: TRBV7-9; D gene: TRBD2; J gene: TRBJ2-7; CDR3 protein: CASSLLASGAQSSYEQYF; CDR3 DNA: TGTGCCAGCAGCTTGCTGGCTAGCGGGGCTCAAAGTTCCTACGAGCAGTACTTC
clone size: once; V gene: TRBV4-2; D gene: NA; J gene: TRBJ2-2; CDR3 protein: CASSQDVGARTGELFF; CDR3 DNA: TGTGCCAGCAGCCAAGATGTGGGGGCGAGGACCGGGGAGCTGTTTTTT
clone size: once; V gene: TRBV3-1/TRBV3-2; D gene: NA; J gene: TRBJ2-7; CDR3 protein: CASSQVAGTSGYEQYF; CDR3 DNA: TGTGCCAGCAGCCAAGTTGCAGGGACTTCAGGTTACGAGCAGTACTTC
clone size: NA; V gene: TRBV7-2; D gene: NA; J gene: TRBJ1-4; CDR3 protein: CASSLVPTPNEKLFF; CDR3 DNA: TGTGCCAGCAGCTTAGTGCCCACACCGAATGAAAAACTGTTTTTT
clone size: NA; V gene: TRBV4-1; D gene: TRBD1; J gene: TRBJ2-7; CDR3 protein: CASSPSRGQVIYEQYF; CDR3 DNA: TGCGCCAGCAGCCCATCACGAGGACAGGTTATTTACGAGCAGTACTTC
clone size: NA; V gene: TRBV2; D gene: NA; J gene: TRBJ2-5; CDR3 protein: CASSEGPSAKETQYF; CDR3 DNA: TGTGCCAGCAGTGAAGGCCCTAGCGCCAAAGAGACCCAGTACTTC
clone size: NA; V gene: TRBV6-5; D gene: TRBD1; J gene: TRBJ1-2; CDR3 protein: CASRTGTNYGYTF; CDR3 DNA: TGTGCCAGCAGGACAGGGACTAACTATGGCTACACCTTC
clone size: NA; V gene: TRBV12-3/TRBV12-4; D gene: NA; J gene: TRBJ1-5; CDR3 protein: CASSSARWQPQHF; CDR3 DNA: TGTGCCAGCAGTTCGGCGAGGTGGCAGCCCCAGCATTTT
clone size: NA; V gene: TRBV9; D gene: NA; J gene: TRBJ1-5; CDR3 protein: CASSVDQGNQPQHF; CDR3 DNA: TGTGCCAGCAGCGTAGACCAGGGCAATCAGCCCCAGCATTTT
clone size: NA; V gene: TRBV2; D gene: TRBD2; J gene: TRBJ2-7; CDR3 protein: CASSEILAGHYEQYF; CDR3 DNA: TGTGCCAGCAGTGAAATCCTAGCGGGACACTACGAGCAGTACTTC
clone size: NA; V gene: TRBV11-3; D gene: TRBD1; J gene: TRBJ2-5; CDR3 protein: CASSLDREETQYF; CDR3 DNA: TGTGCCAGCAGCTTGGACAGGGAAGAGACCCAGTACTTC
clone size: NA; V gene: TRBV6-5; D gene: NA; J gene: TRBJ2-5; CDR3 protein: CASGFTGYQETQYF; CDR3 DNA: TGTGCCAGTGGATTTACAGGGTACCAAGAGACCCAGTACTTC
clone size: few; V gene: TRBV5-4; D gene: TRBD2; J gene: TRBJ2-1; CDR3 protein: CASSSQREASYNEQFF; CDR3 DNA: TGTGCCAGCAGCAGTCAGCGGGAGGCCTCCTACAATGAGCAGTTCTTC
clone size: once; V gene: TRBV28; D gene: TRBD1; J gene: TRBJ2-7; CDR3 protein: CASSLSPGQGSYEQYF; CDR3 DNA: TGTGCCAGCAGTTTATCGCCGGGACAGGGCTCCTACGAGCAGTACTTC
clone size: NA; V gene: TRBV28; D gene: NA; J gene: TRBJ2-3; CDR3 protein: CASSLPSSTLDTQYF; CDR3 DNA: TGTGCCAGCAGTTTGCCCAGTTCGACATTAGATACGCAGTATTTT
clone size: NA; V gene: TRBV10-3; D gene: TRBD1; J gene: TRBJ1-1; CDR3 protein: CAISGTGVAFF; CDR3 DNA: TGTGCCATCAGTGGAACAGGGGTGGCTTTCTTT
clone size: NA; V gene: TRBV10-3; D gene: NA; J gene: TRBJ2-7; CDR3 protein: CAISESRGSGEQYF; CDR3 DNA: TGTGCCATCAGTGAGTCTCGGGGATCGGGCGAGCAGTACTTC
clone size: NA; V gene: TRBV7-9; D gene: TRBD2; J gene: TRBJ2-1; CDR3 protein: CASRILAVIYNEQFF; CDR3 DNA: TGTGCCAGCAGAATACTAGCGGTAATCTACAATGAGCAGTTCTTC
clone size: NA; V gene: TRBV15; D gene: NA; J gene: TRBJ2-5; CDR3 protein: CATSRDPPGSGAETQYF; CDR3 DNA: TGTGCCACCAGCAGAGATCCTCCCGGCTCAGGGGCTGAGACCCAGTACTTC
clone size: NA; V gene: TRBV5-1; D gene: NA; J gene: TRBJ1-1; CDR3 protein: CASSLDRVGEAFF; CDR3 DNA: TGCGCCAGCAGCTTGGACAGGGTAGGTGAAGCTTTCTTT
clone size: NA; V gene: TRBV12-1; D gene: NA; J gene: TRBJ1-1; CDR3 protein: CASSFAVGGNTEAFF; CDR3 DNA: TGTGCCAGCAGCTTTGCCGTCGGCGGGAACACTGAAGCTTTCTTT
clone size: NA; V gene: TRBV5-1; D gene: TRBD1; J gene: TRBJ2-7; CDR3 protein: CASSWGQGAYEQYF; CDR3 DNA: TGCGCCAGCAGCTGGGGACAGGGGGCGTACGAGCAGTACTTC
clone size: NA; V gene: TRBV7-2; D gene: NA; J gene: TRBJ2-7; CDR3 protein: CASSLGGVSYEQYF; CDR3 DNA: TGTGCCAGCAGCTTAGGGGGAGTGAGTTACGAGCAGTACTTC
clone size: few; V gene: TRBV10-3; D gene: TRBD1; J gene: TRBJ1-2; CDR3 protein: CAISETGEFGYTF; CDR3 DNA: TGTGCCATCAGTGAGACAGGGGAGTTTGGCTACACCTTC
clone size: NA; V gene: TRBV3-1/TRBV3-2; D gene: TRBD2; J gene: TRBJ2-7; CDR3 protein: CASSQLTSGGTYEQYF; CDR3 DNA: TGTGCCAGCAGCCAACTGACTAGCGGGGGAACCTACGAGCAGTACTTC
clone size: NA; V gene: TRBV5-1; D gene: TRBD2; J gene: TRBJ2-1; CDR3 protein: CASSLAAGVASYNEQFF; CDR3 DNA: TGCGCCAGCAGCTTGGCCGCGGGGGTAGCGTCCTACAATGAGCAGTTCTTC
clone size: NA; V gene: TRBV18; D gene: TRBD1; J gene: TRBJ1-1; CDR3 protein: CASSPPGQGNTEAFF; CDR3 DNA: TGTGCCAGCTCACCCCCGGGACAGGGGAACACTGAAGCTTTCTTT
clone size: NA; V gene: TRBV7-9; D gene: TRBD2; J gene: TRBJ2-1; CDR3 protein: CASSLALGLADFYNEQFF; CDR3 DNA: TGTGCCAGCAGCTTAGCGCTAGGACTAGCGGATTTTTACAATGAGCAGTTCTTC
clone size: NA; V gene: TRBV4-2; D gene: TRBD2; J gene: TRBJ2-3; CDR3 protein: CASSQAGGGTDTQYF; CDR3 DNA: TGTGCCAGCAGCCAAGCGGGAGGGGGCACAGATACGCAGTATTTT
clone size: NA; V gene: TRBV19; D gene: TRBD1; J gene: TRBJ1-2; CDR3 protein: CASSTGPQGNYGYTF; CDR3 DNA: TGTGCCAGTAGTACGGGCCCACAGGGGAACTATGGCTACACCTTC
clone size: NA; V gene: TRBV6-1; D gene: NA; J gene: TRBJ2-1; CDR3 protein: CASSEAGNNEQFF; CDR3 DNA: TGTGCCAGCAGTGAAGCCGGGAACAATGAGCAGTTCTTC
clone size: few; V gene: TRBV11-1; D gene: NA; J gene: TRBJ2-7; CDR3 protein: CASSPGWVYEQYF; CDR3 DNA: TGTGCCAGCAGCCCAGGCTGGGTCTACGAGCAGTACTTC
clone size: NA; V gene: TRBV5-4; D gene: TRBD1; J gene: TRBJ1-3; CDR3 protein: CASSGGQGASGNTIYF; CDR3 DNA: TGTGCCAGCAGCGGGGGACAGGGGGCTTCGGGAAACACCATATATTTT
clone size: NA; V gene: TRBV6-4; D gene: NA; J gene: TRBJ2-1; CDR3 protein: CASRHQGGGEQFF; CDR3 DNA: TGTGCCAGCAGACACCAGGGGGGCGGTGAGCAGTTCTTC
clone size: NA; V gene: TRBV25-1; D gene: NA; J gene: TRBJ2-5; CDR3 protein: CASSGTGRGETQYF; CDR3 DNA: TGTGCCAGCAGTGGGACAGGGAGGGGAGAGACCCAGTACTTC
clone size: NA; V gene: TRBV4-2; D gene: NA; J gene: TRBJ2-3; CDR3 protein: CASSPGANPSTDTQYF; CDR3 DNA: TGTGCCAGCAGCCCTGGGGCGAACCCTAGCACAGATACGCAGTATTTT
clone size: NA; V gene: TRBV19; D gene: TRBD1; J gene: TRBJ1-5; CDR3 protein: CASSPDRDQPQHF; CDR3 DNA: TGTGCCAGTAGTCCGGACAGGGATCAGCCCCAGCATTTT